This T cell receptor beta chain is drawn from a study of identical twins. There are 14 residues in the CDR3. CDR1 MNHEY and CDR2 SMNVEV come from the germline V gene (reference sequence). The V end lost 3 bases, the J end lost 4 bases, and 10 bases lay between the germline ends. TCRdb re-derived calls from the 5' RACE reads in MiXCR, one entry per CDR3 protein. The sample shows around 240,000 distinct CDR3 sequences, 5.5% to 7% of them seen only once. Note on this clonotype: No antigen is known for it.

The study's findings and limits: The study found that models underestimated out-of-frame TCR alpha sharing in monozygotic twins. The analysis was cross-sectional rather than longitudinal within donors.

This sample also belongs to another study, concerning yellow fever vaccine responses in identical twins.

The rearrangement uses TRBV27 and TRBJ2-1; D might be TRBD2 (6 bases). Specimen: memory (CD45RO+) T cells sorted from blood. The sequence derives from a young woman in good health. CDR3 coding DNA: TGTGCCAGCAGTTTTAGACTAGTTTACAATGAGCAGTTCTTC. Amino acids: CASSFRLVYNEQFF.